The 15 T cell receptor beta chains listed next were all sequenced from one sample in a study of blood T cell repertoires in COVID-19. Assay used: immunoSEQ multiplex PCR; TCRdb lists only in-frame clones, some missing. Of tens of thousands of clones in the sample, 80% to 85% were seen once. The sample consisted of peripheral blood. The receptors derive from a woman aged 80 or older with active or convalescent COVID-19.

The rearrangement joins TRBV24-1 to TRBJ1-5; TRBD1 is a possible D gene (5 bases). With 9 bases removed from V and 4 bases from J, the gap between germline ends came to 9 bases. The germline gives CDR1 KGHDR, CDR2 SFDVKD. This CDR3 spans 12 amino acids. The CDR3 sequence is CATGGGNQPQHF. CDR3 bases: TGTGCCACCGGGGGGGGGAATCAGCCCCAGCATTTT.

The chain recombines TRBV5-1 with TRBJ2-2, with D unresolved. The germline gives CDR1 SGHRS, CDR2 YFSETQ. The CDR3 length is 15 residues. Trimming removed 4 bases from V and 6 bases from J, with 16 bases in between. CDR3 region: CASSVQRSRPGELFF. As DNA, the CDR3 is TGCGCCAGCAGCGTGCAGAGGTCTCGACCCGGGGAGCTGTTTTTT.

The chain is built from TRBV5-1 and TRBJ1-1; possible D gene TRBD1, 5 bases. Germline loops: CDR1 SGHRS, CDR2 YFSETQ. This CDR3 spans 15 amino acids. V lost 2 bases, J lost 6 bases, and 17 bases lay in between. The CDR3 nucleotides read TGCGCCAGCAGCTTTGACAGAACGCAAGTTCCTGAAGCTTTCTTT. Translated: CASSFDRTQVPEAFF.

The chain employs TRBV7-2 and TRBJ1-6, with 8 bases matching TRBD1. Germline loops: CDR1 SGHTA, CDR2 FQGNSA. The J segment lost 7 bases and the V segment lost 4 bases, leaving 9 bases of the junction unmatched. This CDR3 has 16 residues. The CDR3 spells CASSSMDRVGNSPLHF. CDR3 nucleotides: TGTGCCAGCAGCTCAATGGACAGGGTGGGAAATTCACCCCTCCACTTT.

The chain is built from TRBV7-9 and TRBJ1-2; TRBD1 agrees at 7 bases. Unmatched junction bases numbered 3, after V lost 3 bases and J lost 2 bases. CDR3 length equals 14 residues. Looked up from germline, CDR1 is SEHNR and CDR2 is FQNEAQ (reference sequence). For the CDR3, the DNA is TGTGCCAGCAGCTTTGAGACAGGGAACTATGGCTACACCTTC. Protein product: CASSFETGNYGYTF.

The genes are TRBV29-1 and TRBJ2-5, with a possible D match to TRBD2 (5 bases). The CDR3 is 10 residues long. V lost 5 bases to trimming and J lost 8 bases, with 9 bases between them. Germline CDR1 SQVTM, CDR2 ANQGSEA. The CDR3 coding sequence is TGCAGCGTTACGGGGTTAACCCAGTACTTC. Residues: CSVTGLTQYF.

The gene calls are TRBV19 and TRBJ1-3; D is unresolved. CDR3 length equals 17 residues. Trimming cost V 7 bases and J 0 bases, with 19 bases left between them. Germline V gene lookup returns CDR1 LNHDA and CDR2 SQIVND (reference sequence). The CDR3: CASTPLAQALSGNTIYF. The CDR3 bases are TGTGCCAGTACCCCCCTCGCTCAGGCCCTCTCTGGAAACACCATATATTTT.

The chain combines TRBV28 with TRBJ1-1; tentatively, D is TRBD1 (5 bases). V was shortened by 7 bases and J by 1 base, with 13 bases between the two germline ends. The CDR3 sequence is 14 residues long. CDR1 and CDR2 (germline): MDHEN, SYDVKM. The CDR3 here is CASIPGGSNTEAFF. CDR3 bases: TGTGCCAGCATCCCCGGGGGTTCGAACACTGAAGCTTTCTTT.

CDR3 sequence: CASDPGQAAKNIQYF. Here the CDR3 DNA reads TGTGCCAGCGATCCGGGACAGGCGGCAAAAAACATTCAGTACTTC. The rearrangement uses TRBV6-6 and TRBJ2-4, with 8 bases fitting TRBD1. V trimming: 8 bases; J trimming: 4 bases; junction bases outside the gene matches: 10. CDR1 is MNHNY and CDR2 is SVGAGI in the germline V gene (reference sequence). The CDR3 spans 15 residues.

The chain joins TRBV10-3 to TRBJ1-5; no clear D. This CDR3 comprises 15 residues. Germline-derived CDR1 and CDR2 are ENHRY and SYGVKD. V lost 0 bases, J lost 0 bases, and 6 bases lay in between. The CDR3 nucleotides are TGTGCCATCAGTGAGTCCGGGGTTAGCAATCAGCCCCAGCATTTT. It specifies CAISESGVSNQPQHF.

This rearrangement joins TRBV7-2 to TRBJ2-6; 10 nucleotides line up with TRBD1. The CDR3 is 16 amino acids. Germline values: CDR1 SGHTA, CDR2 FQGNSA. V was clipped by 5 bases and J by 2 bases; unmatched bases: 3. Here the CDR3 reads CASSPGQGAGANVLTF. The CDR3, as DNA: TGTGCCAGCAGCCCTGGACAGGGGGCTGGGGCCAACGTCCTGACTTTC.

This clone was recorded once. The chain employs TRBV19 and TRBJ2-1; TRBD1 agrees at 8 bases. The CDR3 contains 12 residues. V trimming: 6 bases; J trimming: 9 bases; junction bases outside the gene matches: 4. Germline V gene data show CDR1 as LNHDA and CDR2 as SQIVND (reference sequence). CDR3 DNA: TGTGCCAGTAGATTACAGGGGGTTGAGCAGTTCTTC. This gives the protein CASRLQGVEQFF.

The gene calls are TRBV7-3 and TRBJ2-2, with TRBD2 matching 9 bases. There are 18 residues in the CDR3. The junction had 9 bases not matched to a gene; V was cut back by 0 bases and J by 4 bases. CDR1 and CDR2 from the germline V gene are SGHTA and FQGTGA. The CDR3 region is CASSLTSAGGDPTGELFF. In DNA form, the CDR3 reads TGTGCCAGCAGCTTAACGTCCGCGGGAGGGGATCCCACCGGGGAGCTGTTTTTT. The variable domain in full, with the rest retrieved from reference TRBV7-3 and TRBJ2-2, is GAGVSQTPSNKVTEKGKYVELRCDPISGHTALYWYRQSLGQGPEFLIYFQGTGAADDSGLPNDRFFAVRPEGSVSTLKIQRTERGDSAVYLCASSLTSAGGDPTGELFFGEGSRLTVL.

The rearrangement uses TRBV18 and TRBJ2-7; tentative D call: TRBD2 (7 bases). This CDR3 comprises 14 residues. The V gene lost 0 bases and the J gene lost 2 bases, with 8 bases spanning the gap. Germline V lookup: CDR1 KGHSH, CDR2 LQKENI. CDR3 DNA sequence: TGTGCCAGCTCACCACCGGGGGGGCCCTACGAGCAGTACTTC. It codes for CASSPPGGPYEQYF.

The V and J genes are TRBV7-9 and TRBJ2-3; D ambiguous. Germline-derived CDR1 and CDR2 are SEHNR and FQNEAQ (reference sequence). This CDR3 is 13 amino acids long. Trimming left V 2 bases short and J 2 bases short, with 5 bases between. The CDR3 DNA is TGTGCCAGCAGCTTATCCCACACAGATACGCAGTATTTT. Translation gives CASSLSHTDTQYF.